This T cell receptor (beta chain) was identified during a study of T cell repertoires in cytomegalovirus infection. Study-wide context: Public TCR beta signatures indicated both CMV infection and matching HLA type. Study conclusions and caveats: The ex vivo response was dominated by HLA-C-restricted CMV-specific TCR beta clonotypes. The study identified carriers of CMV plus the relevant HLA from cumulative public TCR beta family frequency.

TCRdb ran MiXCR on the reads and lists one entry per CDR3 protein. Among under 200,000 distinct CDR3 sequences listed, 17% were seen once. This clonotype was detected only a few times. Its antigen remains unknown. Looked up from germline, CDR1 is SEHNR and CDR2 is FQNEAQ (reference sequence). Deletions cut 4 bases from V and 3 bases from J, with 22 bases between. This CDR3 comprises 17 residues. This receptor was obtained from a human donor in good health (CMV status not recorded). Some clones in this sample may be carry-over from other donors' samples. The chain uses TRBV7-9 and TRBJ2-7; possible D gene TRBD1, 7 bases. Sequencing was performed on CD8+ T cells from PBMCs. The CDR3 spells CASSSVTAGQGDYEQYF. The CDR3 DNA sequence: TGTGCCAGCAGCTCCGTGACTGCGGGGCAGGGGGACTACGAGCAGTACTTC.